This TCR beta chain was recovered during a study of T cell repertoires in cytomegalovirus infection. Background on the study: Signatures in public TCR beta sequences pointed to both CMV infection and matching HLA type. Findings of the study overall: There were HLA-C-restricted CMV-specific TCR beta clonotypes dominating the ex vivo response. Summed public TCR beta family frequency identified CMV carriers bearing the relevant HLA.

This clonotype was recorded many times. The antigen remains undetermined. TCRdb reanalysed the reads using MiXCR and keeps one entry per CDR3 protein. The sample lists almost 550,000 distinct CDR3 sequences, approximately 15% occurring once. V was trimmed by 0 bases and J by 0 bases, leaving 12 bases between them. The germline gives CDR1 MNHEY, CDR2 SVGAGI. The CDR3 runs 17 residues. The V gene is TRBV6-5, the J gene TRBJ2-4; D is perhaps TRBD2 (6 bases). The sequenced material came from CD8+ T cells from PBMCs. This clonotype originated in a human donor in good health (CMV status not recorded). Some clones in this sample may be carry-over from other donors' samples. The DNA of the CDR3 is TGTGCCAGCAGTTACTCGTACGGGACTTCAGCCAAAAACATTCAGTACTTC. Translated, it gives CASSYSYGTSAKNIQYF.